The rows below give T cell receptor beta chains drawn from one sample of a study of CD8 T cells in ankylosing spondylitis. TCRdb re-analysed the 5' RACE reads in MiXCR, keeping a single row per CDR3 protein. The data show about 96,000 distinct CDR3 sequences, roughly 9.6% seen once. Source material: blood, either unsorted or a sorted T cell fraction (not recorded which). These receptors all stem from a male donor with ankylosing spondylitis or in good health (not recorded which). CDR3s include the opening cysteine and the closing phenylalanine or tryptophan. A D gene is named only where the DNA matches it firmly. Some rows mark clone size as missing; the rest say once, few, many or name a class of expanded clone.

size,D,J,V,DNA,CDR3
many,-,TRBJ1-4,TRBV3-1,TGTGCCAGCAGCCAAGAAGTTAGGGGTGAAAAACTGTTTTTT,CASSQEVRGEKLFF
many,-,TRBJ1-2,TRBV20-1,TGCAGTGCTAGCCGGACAAGTTATGGCTACACCTTC,CSASRTSYGYTF
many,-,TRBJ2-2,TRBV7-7,TGTGCCAGCAGCCCCCGGGACCGGGCGAACACCGGGGAGCTGTTTTTT,CASSPRDRANTGELFF
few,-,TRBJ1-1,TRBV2,TGTGCCAGCACCCTAGGGGCAGGAGGGAACACTGAAGCTTTCTTT,CASTLGAGGNTEAFF
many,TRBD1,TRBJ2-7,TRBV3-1,TGTGCCAGCAGCAGGGACAGCACCTACGAGCAGTACTTC,CASSRDSTYEQYF
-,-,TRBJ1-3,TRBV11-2,TGTGCCAGCAGCTTAGTCCGAAACACCATATATTTT,CASSLVRNTIYF
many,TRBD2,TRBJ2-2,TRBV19,TGTGCCAGTACCGGGACTACTAACACCGGGGAGCTGTTTTTT,CASTGTTNTGELFF
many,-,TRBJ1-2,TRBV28,TGTGCCAGCAGTAAAGGTGGGAACTATGGCTACACCTTC,CASSKGGNYGYTF
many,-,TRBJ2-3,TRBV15,TGTGCCACCAGCAGAGATCTGTACGATGGCACAGATACGCAGTATTTT,CATSRDLYDGTDTQYF
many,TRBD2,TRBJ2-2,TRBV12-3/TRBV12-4,TGTGCCAGCAGTCTCAGACTAGCGGGGGGTTTCGGCGGGGAGCTGTTTTTT,CASSLRLAGGFGGELFF
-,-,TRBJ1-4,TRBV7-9,TGTGCCAGCAGCCCTGGACGGCGGGAGAATGAAAAACTGTTTTTT,CASSPGRRENEKLFF
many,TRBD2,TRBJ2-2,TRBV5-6,TGTGCCAGCAGCGACTTTAGCGGGACGAACACCGGGGAGCTGTTTTTT,CASSDFSGTNTGELFF
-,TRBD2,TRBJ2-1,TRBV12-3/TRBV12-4,TGTGCCAGCAGCCCCGGGGGGCGGGGGGTATACAATGAGCAGTTCTTC,CASSPGGRGVYNEQFF
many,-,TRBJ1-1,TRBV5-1,TGCGCCAGCAGCTTGATTCCGACAGGGAACACTGAAGCTTTCTTT,CASSLIPTGNTEAFF
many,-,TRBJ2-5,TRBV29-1,TGCAGCGTTGAAGATCTGGTGGGCGGGGAGACCCAGTACTTC,CSVEDLVGGETQYF
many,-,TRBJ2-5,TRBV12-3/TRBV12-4,TGTGCCAGCAGGATAGGGGCGCCTGAGACCCAGTACTTC,CASRIGAPETQYF
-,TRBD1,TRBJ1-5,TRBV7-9,TGTGCCAGCAGCGGACAGGCAAGTCAGCCCCAGCATTTT,CASSGQASQPQHF
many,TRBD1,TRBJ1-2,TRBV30,TGTGCCTATGACAGGGACCATGGCTACACCTTC,CAYDRDHGYTF
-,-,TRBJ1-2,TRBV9,TGTGCCAGCAGCGTACTTCCAGGAGGGGATTACTATGGCTACACCTTC,CASSVLPGGDYYGYTF
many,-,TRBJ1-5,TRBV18,TGTGCCAGCTCACCACTTGGGAGCGGCAATCAGCCCCAGCATTTT,CASSPLGSGNQPQHF
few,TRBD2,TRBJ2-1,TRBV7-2,TGTGCCAGCAGCTTTGTCGGGGGGGCCAACCCCAATGAGCAGTTCTTC,CASSFVGGANPNEQFF
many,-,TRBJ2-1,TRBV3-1,TGTGCCAGCAGCCAAGACGGAGGCTCCTACAATGAGCAGTTCTTC,CASSQDGGSYNEQFF
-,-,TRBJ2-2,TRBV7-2,TGTGCCAGCAGCTTAGCGGGGACCACCGGGGAGCTGTTTTTT,CASSLAGTTGELFF